The next 22 T cell receptor beta chains were all read from a single sample in a study of blood T cells in healthy people across ages. PCR was performed a second time for about 7 to 12 cycles using a sample-barcoded 5' primer and a J-beta primer mix. Each CDR3 protein is one row after TCRdb ran MiXCR on the 5' RACE reads. This table holds around 700,000 distinct CDR3 sequences, roughly 25% found once. These data also formed part of another study, on T cells of mothers and their children.

What was sequenced was blood. These receptor sequences come from a boy aged 5-17 years in good health.

The rearrangement joins TRBV29-1 to TRBJ2-7; 7 positions agree with TRBD1. J was trimmed by 0 bases and V by 6 bases; bases with no gene match: 5. In germline, CDR1 is SQVTM, CDR2 ANQGSEA. The CDR3 is made up of 13 amino acids. The CDR3 sequence is CSVPDRDSYEQYF. The CDR3 DNA is TGCAGCGTGCCCGACAGGGACTCCTACGAGCAGTACTTC.

This clonotype was seen once. The chain recombines TRBV28 with TRBJ2-7; TRBD1 matches 10 bases. CDR3 length: 14 amino acids. After removal of 11 bases from V and 6 bases from J, the junction contained 13 bases not matched to a gene. The germline CDR1 and CDR2 sequences are MDHEN and SYDVKM. The CDR3 sequence: CAAGSGTGVLEQYF. CDR3 bases: TGTGCCGCAGGGTCCGGGACAGGGGTCCTCGAGCAGTACTTC.

The rearrangement joins TRBV18 to TRBJ2-1, with no clear D. There are 15 residues in the CDR3. CDR1 and CDR2 (germline): KGHSH, LQKENI. Trimming took 0 bases from V and 1 from J, leaving 7 bases between them. The CDR3 reads CASSPPVKSYNEQFF. In nucleotides, the CDR3 is TGTGCCAGCTCACCACCAGTAAAATCCTACAATGAGCAGTTCTTC.

The V and J genes are TRBV20-1 and TRBJ2-7; D is uncertain. Germline V lookup: CDR1 DFQATT, CDR2 SNEGSKA (reference sequence). This CDR3 comprises 13 residues. V lost 0 bases and J 0 bases, leaving 6 bases between the germline ends. The CDR3 DNA reads as TGCAGTGCTAGAGACGTGAGCTCCTACGAGCAGTACTTC. Translation gives CSARDVSSYEQYF.

Note on this clonotype: Since no conserved phenylalanine or tryptophan closes the CDR3, a read error is the likely cause. The rearrangement uses TRBV4-1 and TRBJ2-5; 7 positions match TRBD1. Matching the DNA end better, TRBJ2-1 makes the J call doubtful. Germline V gene lookup returns CDR1 MGHRA and CDR2 YSYEKL. This CDR3 has 16 residues. The CDR3 region is CASSPRTGSQSNEQFL. CDR3 coding DNA: TGCGCCAGCAGCCCGCGGACAGGTAGCCAGTCCAATGAGCAGTTCCTC.

This rearrangement joins TRBV6-1 to TRBJ1-2, with TRBD1 matching over 7 bases. V lost 3 bases, J lost 5 bases, and 12 bases stayed unmatched. The CDR3 length is 16 residues. The germline V gene encodes CDR1 MNHNS and CDR2 SASEGT. CDR3 region: CASSDLLVWGQYGYTF. The CDR3 DNA sequence: TGTGCCAGCAGTGACCTACTAGTTTGGGGACAGTATGGCTACACCTTC.

This sequence joins TRBV5-1 and TRBJ1-1, with 9 bases aligning to TRBD1. This CDR3 comprises 13 residues. The V gene end was trimmed by 3 bases and the J gene end by 11 bases; junction bases not matched to a gene: 8. Germline lookup yields CDR1 SGHRS and CDR2 YFSETQ. The CDR3 region is CASSSGTGSGAFF. Written as DNA, the CDR3 is TGCGCCAGCAGCTCCGGGACAGGGTCGGGCGCTTTCTTT.

This clonotype was seen repeatedly, ten times or more. The genes are TRBV29-1 and TRBJ2-5, with 7 positions matching TRBD2. V shed 2 bases and J 1 base; nucleotides not matched to a gene: 7. CDR3 length: 15 residues. CDR1 is SQVTM and CDR2 is ANQGSEA in the germline V gene. This chain's CDR3 is CSVEIAGDSQETQYF. CDR3 coding DNA: TGCAGCGTTGAAATAGCGGGCGACTCCCAAGAGACCCAGTACTTC.

This clonotype was detected only a few times. This sequence joins TRBV29-1 and TRBJ1-1; D unclear. Germline V lookup: CDR1 SQVTM, CDR2 ANQGSEA. This CDR3 has 11 residues. The V end lost 7 bases, the J end lost 4 bases, and 10 bases lay between the germline ends. The CDR3 here is CSAPDGTEAFF. In nucleotides, the CDR3 is TGCAGCGCCCCCGATGGCACTGAAGCTTTCTTT.

The CDR3 loop reads CATSDLGHQFF. CDR3 nucleotides: TGTGCCACCAGTGATTTGGGACATCAGTTCTTC. The chain couples TRBV24-1 to TRBJ2-5, with a possible D match to TRBD1 (5 bases). The DNA end is more similar to TRBJ2-1, so the J call may be wrong. The V gene's germline CDR1 is KGHDR and CDR2 SFDVKD. The CDR3 runs to 11 residues.

This clonotype occurred a few times. The CDR3 DNA sequence: TGTGCCACCAGTGATCACCGGCGGGAGGGCACAGATACGCAGTATTTT. It encodes CATSDHRREGTDTQYF. The chain combines TRBV24-1 with TRBJ2-3; TRBD2 matches 8 bases. The CDR3 loop spans 16 amino acids. The germline V gene has CDR1 KGHDR and CDR2 SFDVKD. V shed 3 bases and J 1 base; nucleotides not matched to a gene: 5.

V is TRBV28 and J is TRBJ2-1; D ambiguous. The CDR3 has 11 residues. Germline values: CDR1 MDHEN, CDR2 SYDVKM. V gave up 9 bases and J gave up 4 bases, with 7 bases separating them. CDR3 coding DNA: TGTGCCAGTGAGTTATACAATGAGCAGTTCTTC. Encoded protein: CASELYNEQFF.

The J gene is TRBJ2-5, the V gene TRBV19, with D possibly being TRBD2 (5 bases). Trimming took off 6 bases at V and 9 bases at J, with 17 bases between the two ends. Germline V gives CDR1 LNHDA, CDR2 SQIVND (reference sequence). The CDR3 is 13 amino acids. CDR3 bases: TGTGCCAGTAGCGAGTCGGCGGCCGGGGCCCAGTACTTC. Translated: CASSESAAGAQYF. Supplemented by reference TRBV19 and TRBJ2-5, the full variable domain reads DGGITQSPKYLFRKEGQNVTLSCEQNLNHDAMYWYRQDPGQGLRLIYYSQIVNDFQKGDIAEGYSVSREKKESFPLTVTSAQKNPTAFYLCASSESAAGAQYFGPGTRLLVL.

The V and J genes are TRBV27 and TRBJ2-3, with 8 bases lining up with TRBD2. This CDR3 region has 18 residues. Germline values: CDR1 MNHEY, CDR2 SMNVEV (reference sequence). V lost 0 bases to trimming and J lost 3 bases; unmatched junction nucleotides: 11. In DNA form, the CDR3 reads TGTGCCAGCAGTTTATCTCTGACGGGACTAGTCGCGACAGATACGCAGTATTTT. Its translation: CASSLSLTGLVATDTQYF.

The chain employs TRBV3-1 and TRBJ2-1; 8 bases align to TRBD2. With the DNA end fitting TRBJ2-5 better, the J assignment may be wrong. Germline loops: CDR1 LGHDT, CDR2 YNNKEL (reference sequence). The CDR3 consists of 15 residues. The CDR3 DNA sequence: TGTGCCAGCAGCCATCAACTAGCGGAACAAGAGACCCAGTACTTC. This gives the protein CASSHQLAEQETQYF.

This clonotype turned up a few times. The rearrangement uses TRBV7-3 and TRBJ2-3; tentatively, D is TRBD2 (6 bases). Looked up from germline, CDR1 is SGHTA and CDR2 is FQGTGA. With 3 bases removed from V and 1 base from J, the gap between germline ends came to 8 bases. This CDR3 is 14 amino acids long. CDR3 coding DNA: TGTGCCAGCAGCTTGGCGGGGCGCACAGATACGCAGTATTTT. It yields the protein CASSLAGRTDTQYF.

The chain links TRBV12-5 to TRBJ2-3; TRBD2 agrees at 7 bases. The CDR3 is 15 residues long. From germline, CDR1 is LGHNT and CDR2 FRNRAP. The junction had 14 bases not matched to a gene; V was cut back by 7 bases and J by 7 bases. CDR3 sequence (DNA): TGTGCTAGTGCCCTACCGGGGCGGGGAGGGCATACGCAGTATTTT. It yields the protein CASALPGRGGHTQYF.

V usage is TRBV19 and J usage is TRBJ1-2; D is possibly TRBD1 (5 bases). The V gene's germline CDR1 is LNHDA and CDR2 SQIVND (reference sequence). Deletions cut 8 bases from V and 1 base from J, with 23 bases between. CDR3 length: 17 amino acids. In nucleotides, the CDR3 is TGTGCCAGTTTTCCTCAAGACTTGGGAAGGGGTAACTATGGCTACACCTTC. It translates to CASFPQDLGRGNYGYTF.

This CDR3 reads CASSGLDTQYF. DNA for the CDR3: TGTGCCAGCTCCGGTCTGGATACGCAGTATTTT. The V gene is TRBV18, the J gene TRBJ2-3; D call uncertain. Germline CDR1 and CDR2: KGHSH and LQKENI. CDR3 length equals 11 residues. Trimming took off 6 bases at V and 6 bases at J, with 7 bases between the two ends.

The chain is built from TRBV5-6 and TRBJ2-7; TRBD1 is a possible D gene (5 bases). V was pared by 4 bases and J by 4 bases, with 12 bases between. CDR1 is SGHDT, CDR2 YYEEEE, per germline. CDR3 length equals 13 residues. DNA for the CDR3: TGTGCCAGCAGCCGGATGACAGAATACGAGCAGTACTTC. It translates to CASSRMTEYEQYF.

This chain links TRBV7-9 with TRBJ2-5; 12 positions agree with TRBD2. V lost 3 bases and J lost 5; bases outside the gene matches: 4. Germline CDR1 is SEHNR and CDR2 is FQNEAQ (reference sequence). The CDR3 loop spans 15 amino acids. The CDR3 nucleotides read TGTGCCAGCAGCTTCCGACTAGCGGGAGCGGAGACCCAGTACTTC. Translating gives CASSFRLAGAETQYF.

This clonotype was found a few times. This chain connects TRBV10-3 to TRBJ2-5; D is unclear. Germline V CDR1 and CDR2: ENHRY, SYGVKD. The CDR3 runs 17 residues. The V and J ends lost 0 bases and 3 bases respectively, with 17 bases between them. This CDR3 reads CAISESRGAREEETQYF. CDR3 sequence (DNA): TGTGCCATCAGTGAGTCGAGAGGAGCCCGAGAGGAAGAGACCCAGTACTTC.